This record covers a single TCR beta chain. This clonotype was counted only a few times. Its antigen is not yet known. Base qualities were left out, and no much larger clone turns up one base away. CDR3 length: 14 amino acids, cysteine to phenylalanine. The entry retains the CDR3 DNA only, 42 bases that are in frame from base 1. V is cut by 5 bases and J by 3 bases, and the space between the germline ends is 14 bases. CDR1 and CDR2, looked up from the germline V gene (reference sequence), are SGHNT and YYREEE. The entry originates in a study of T-cell memory formation after mild COVID-19 (dated by TCRdb to the early 2020s). Background on the whole study: TCR sequence clusters from the two donors were found to be largely donor specific. Longitudinal TCRalpha and TCRbeta repertoire sequencing tracked T-cell clones expanding and contracting after mild COVID-19 in a couple of donors. Two young, previously healthy adult volunteers made up the cohort, one male and one female.

The run used an Illumina NovaSeq 6000. cDNA libraries for TCRalpha and TCRbeta were prepared by 5'RACE using constant-segment primers, with sample barcodes and unique molecular identifiers added. Trizol reagent was used to extract RNA from every sample. Library amplification was performed in two PCR steps, and a second sample barcode and Illumina TruSeq adapters were introduced in the second step. Sequencing of libraries was performed on an Illumina NovaSeq with 2 x 150 bp paired-end reads. Turning to the authors' computational methods: Demultiplexing of reads and collapsing into UMI-guided consensus sequences were performed with migec v1.2.7. Using mixcr v2.1.11, UMI consensuses were aligned to TRA and TRB V and J templates and then assembled into clonotypes. A clonotype was counted as expanded or contracted only if both edgeR and NoisET called the change significant, with noise models trained on biological replicates. For edgeR calls, the thresholds were a false discovery rate-adjusted p below 0.01 and a log2 fold-change of 1. As an exploratory analysis of dynamics, max-normalized trajectories of the 1000 most abundant clonotypes were examined by PCA with hierarchical clustering. The CD4 or CD8 phenotype of responding clones was assigned using the separately sequenced CD4+ and CD8+ repertoires. Using fastp trimming at Q25 and MiXCR clonotype assembly, TCRdb reanalyzed the public sequencing data and kept in-frame beta chains. Merged by CDR3 protein, the rows form single entries marked with the most common genes and DNA. None of the V and J calls come from the authors' own analysis; TCRdb made them. In all, the sample holds 190,000 or so distinct CDR3 sequences, and around a fifth of those were seen once. The top ten hold roughly 24% of the sample.

What the research found in general, with its limitations: Contracting CD4+ clones were located mainly in the CM and EM memory subsets, whereas CD8+ clones were found to be enriched in EMRA. Only a couple of mild cases were covered in the study, and larger cohorts including severe cases with pre-infection samples were considered necessary. Clones contracting from day 15 to 85 had balanced CD4/CD8 phenotypes, while a second wave expanding from day 15 to 37 was biased towards CD4+. SARS-CoV-2 specificity of the second-wave clones peaking on day 37 was not confirmed. The detection of some responding clones in pre-infection memory suggests that pre-existing cross-reactive memory T cells joined the SARS-CoV-2 response.

Ficoll-Paque density gradient centrifugation was the method used to isolate PBMCs. The receptor was derived from an adult woman who had mild COVID-19 (a few samples of this study predate the infection). The sample titles of this study are shuffled in the database, so cell type and time point are left out; the donor was told from shared clones. Rearrangement joined TRBV5-4 to TRBJ1-1; TRBD1 is possibly the D segment (5 matching bases). Sequencing input: PBMCs or a T cell subset sorted from them (not recorded which). The CDR3 has the sequence CASSESRGDTEAFF. The DNA sequence is given as TGTGCCAGCAGTGAGTCGAGAGGGGACACTGAAGCTTTCTTT.